A single sample is the source of the 3 T cell receptor beta chains below, sequenced in a study of post-analysis software for immune sequencing data. The TCR beta cDNA libraries carried unique molecular identifiers. A single record per CDR3 protein comes from TCRdb applying MiXCR to the PCR reads. The table lists roughly 570,000 distinct CDR3 sequences, 34% of them singletons. Study-level points and caveats: Patients showed TRBV5-6, TRBV5-1 and TRBV20-1 among a few TRBV segments more frequent than in controls.

No antigens are known for them. What was sequenced was blood. The receptor source for this set is a girl aged 2-17 years with multiple sclerosis.

The V call is TRBV6-5, the J call TRBJ2-7, with D possibly being TRBD1 (6 bases). V was clipped by 10 bases and J by 2 bases, with 12 bases between them. CDR1 and CDR2 (germline): MNHEY, SVGAGI. This CDR3 has 12 amino acids. Here the CDR3 reads CATQTGAYEQYF. As DNA, the CDR3 is TGTGCCACACAGACAGGCGCCTACGAGCAGTACTTC.

On this clonotype itself: An end of the junction does not agree with germline; a read error may underlie this. This rearrangement joins TRBV4-2 to TRBJ2-5; TRBD1 agrees at 8 bases. The CDR3 spans 16 residues. Germline loops: CDR1 LGHNA, CDR2 YNFKEQ. CDR3 coding DNA: TGTGCCAGCAGCCAAGCGGGACAGGTTGAGGGAGAGACCCTGTACTTC. Encoded protein: CASSQAGQVEGETLYF.

This clonotype showed up just a few times. CDR3 coding DNA: TGTGCCAGCAGTGACCACTTCACAGGGGACAATGAGCAGTTCTTC. It is translated as CASSDHFTGDNEQFF. The J gene is TRBJ2-1, the V gene TRBV6-4, with 7 bases fitting TRBD1. Germline loops: CDR1 MRHNA, CDR2 SNTAGT. The CDR3 is 15 residues long. The junction had 6 bases not matched to a gene; V was cut back by 2 bases and J by 5 bases.